This T cell receptor beta chain was sequenced during a study of blood T cell repertoires in COVID-19 (dated by TCRdb to about 2020). About the study as a whole: Samples covering the acute and convalescent phases of COVID-19 were provided by collaborators in the United States, Italy and Spain. Nearly every sample came with metadata listing a de-identified subject ID, COVID-19 status, age in years and sex. The prospective study material was composed of cDNA or gDNA derived from T cells, B-cell-depleted T cells, or PBMCs. Deeply sampled blood TCRbeta repertoires from subjects exposed to, actively infected with, or recovered from COVID-19 were included in the dataset. Where available, HLA class I and class II types were taken from metadata supplied by the sample provider and were not determined by assay-based typing. Samples came from the ongoing ImmuneRACE study (first 160 participants) plus 1,254 subjects from 6 global collaborators. The repertoires were released in a freely available public database meant as a resource for research on the immune response to SARS-CoV-2.

This clone was picked up one time. The target of this receptor is not known. Per-base qualities were not stored, and no clone one base away is much larger. TCRbeta CDR3 regions were amplified from genomic DNA by means of the immunoSEQ Assay, a bias-controlled multiplex PCR. The original methods were these. Nucleated cell counts per sample were estimated from amplification of reference gene primers within the assay. Sequence reads were collapsed and filtered to measure the absolute abundance of every unique TCRbeta CDR3 rearrangement. For each sample, productive Simpson clonality was calculated as the square root of Simpson's diversity index over productive rearrangements. TCRdb re-hosts the immuneACCESS table, in-frame sequences only. Its copies lack some clones; in the studies checked, an unresolved V gene accounts for under half of them, and the cause for the rest is not known. The DNA was the basis for D and trimming; V, J and clone size are from that table. This sample holds about 150,000 clones; over 60% were observed only once. Together, the top ten hold roughly 1.7% of the sample.

Beyond this particular receptor, the publication reports: Clinical and demographic metadata were provided uncurated, with the amount varying by source and participant.

Collaborating institutions collected whole blood in K2EDTA tubes following their own protocols. For TCRbeta analysis, collaborators shipped samples in one of three forms: frozen whole blood, isolated PBMCs, or DNA extracted from either of those sample types. CDR1 DFQATT and CDR2 SNEGSKA were looked up in the germline V gene (reference sequence). The junction carries 8 bases between V and J, which are trimmed by 3 bases and 8 bases respectively. The CDR3 has 11 amino acids, counting the end cysteine and phenylalanine. CDR3 DNA only is kept here, 33 bases in frame from base 1. The chain employs TRBV20-1 and TRBJ1-3, with no reliable assignment of the D segment. The origin of this receptor is a man at least 80 years old with acute or convalescent COVID-19. Sequencing input: peripheral blood. The DNA sequence is as follows: TGCAGTGCTAGGGGAGAAGACACCATATATTTT. Translated, it gives CSARGEDTIYF.